The 4 T cell receptor beta chains below were found in one sample sequenced in a study of OX40 agonist ivuxolimab in advanced cancers. TCRdb's copy holds only in-frame clones and misses some; the assay was immunoSEQ multiplex PCR. The sample lists approximately 64,000 clones, roughly 85% occurring once. The starting material was CD4+ or CD8+ T cells sorted from blood, obtained in a trial of the OX40 agonist ivuxolimab. The source is an adult with an advanced solid tumor such as melanoma, head and neck, liver or kidney cancer.

The chain uses TRBV6-5 and TRBJ2-1, with a tentative D call TRBD1 (6 bases). Per germline, CDR1 MNHEY and CDR2 SVGAGI. V was clipped by 8 bases and J by 4 bases, with 15 bases between them. The CDR3 is made up of 14 amino acids. The CDR3 loop reads CASAGAARYNEQFF. In DNA form, the CDR3 reads TGTGCCAGCGCAGGGGCCGCCCGATACAATGAGCAGTTCTTC.

This clone has a handful of counts. The chain recombines TRBV6-6 with TRBJ2-2; 7 nucleotides line up with TRBD1. This CDR3 contains 16 residues. CDR1 is MNHNY, CDR2 SVGAGI, per germline (reference sequence). J lost 5 bases, V lost 3 bases, and 9 bases had no gene match. The CDR3 DNA is TGTGCCAGCAGTTATTTCCGCAGGGGGTTGACCGGGGAGCTGTTTTTT. It encodes CASSYFRRGLTGELFF.

The genes are TRBV6-6 and TRBJ1-5, with D hard to call. The CDR3 has 16 residues. Trimming shortened V by 0 bases and J by 3 bases, and 12 bases separated the two germline ends. Germline V gene data show CDR1 as MNHNY and CDR2 as SVGAGI (reference sequence). CDR3 amino acids: CASSYSAPLFNQPQHF. The CDR3 coding sequence is TGTGCCAGCAGTTACTCTGCCCCCTTATTCAATCAGCCCCAGCATTTT.

This chain connects TRBV5-1 to TRBJ2-2; D might be TRBD2 (6 bases). CDR1 and CDR2 from the germline V gene are SGHRS and YFSETQ. The CDR3 covers 15 residues. Trimming took 3 bases from V and 3 from J, leaving 12 bases between them. The CDR3 loop reads CASSSGTPDTGELFF. The CDR3 coding sequence is TGCGCCAGCAGCTCCGGGACTCCCGACACCGGGGAGCTGTTTTTT.